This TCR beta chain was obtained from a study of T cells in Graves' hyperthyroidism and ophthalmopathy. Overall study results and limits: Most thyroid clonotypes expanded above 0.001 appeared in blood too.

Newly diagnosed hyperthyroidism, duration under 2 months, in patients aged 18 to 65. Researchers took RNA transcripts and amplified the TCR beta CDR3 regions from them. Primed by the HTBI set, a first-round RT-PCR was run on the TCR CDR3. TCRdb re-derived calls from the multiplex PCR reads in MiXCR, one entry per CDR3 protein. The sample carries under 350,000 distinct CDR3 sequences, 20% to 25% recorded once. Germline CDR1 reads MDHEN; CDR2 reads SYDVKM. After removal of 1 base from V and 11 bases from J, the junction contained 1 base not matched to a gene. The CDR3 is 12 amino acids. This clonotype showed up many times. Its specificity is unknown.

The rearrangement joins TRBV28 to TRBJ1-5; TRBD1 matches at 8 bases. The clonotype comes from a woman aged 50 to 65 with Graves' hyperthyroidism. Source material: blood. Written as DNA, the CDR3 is TGTGCCAGCAGTTTATCAGGGGGCACCCAGCATTTT. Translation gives CASSLSGGTQHF.